This T cell receptor (beta chain) was documented in a study of shared clonotypes between healthy human individuals. With 6 bases removed from V and 1 base from J, the gap between germline ends came to 11 bases. Germline-derived CDR1 and CDR2 are SQVTM and ANQGSEA. The CDR3 totals 13 residues. TCRdb's copy holds only in-frame clones and misses some; the assay was immunoSEQ multiplex PCR. The sample lists around 2.1 million clones, around 95% occurring once. This clonotype was sampled from a man aged 18 to 30 in good health. Sequencing was carried out using naive CD4+ T cells sorted from blood. Subset indicated: CD45RA+ positively selected. This chain connects TRBV29-1 to TRBJ2-3; no clear D. CDR3 DNA: TGCAGCGTCCGGTTCGGTGGCACAGATACGCAGTATTTT. Translating it yields CSVRFGGTDTQYF.